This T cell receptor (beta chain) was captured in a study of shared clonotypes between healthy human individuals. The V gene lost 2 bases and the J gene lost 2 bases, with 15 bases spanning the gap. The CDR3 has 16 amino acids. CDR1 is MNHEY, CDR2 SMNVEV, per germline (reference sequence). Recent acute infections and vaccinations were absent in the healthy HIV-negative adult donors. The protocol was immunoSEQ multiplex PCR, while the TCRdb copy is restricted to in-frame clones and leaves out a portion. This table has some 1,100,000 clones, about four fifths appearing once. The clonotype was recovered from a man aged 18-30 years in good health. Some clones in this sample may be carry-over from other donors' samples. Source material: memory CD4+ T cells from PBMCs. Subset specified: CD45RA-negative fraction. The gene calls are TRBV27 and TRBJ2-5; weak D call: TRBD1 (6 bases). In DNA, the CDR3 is TGTGCCAGCAGTTTAGGACAGCCCCGGCTACAAGAGACCCAGTACTTC. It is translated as CASSLGQPRLQETQYF.